This T cell receptor beta chain was identified in a study of blood T cell repertoires in COVID-19. Study in general: Nucleic acid was either cDNA or gDNA, and it came from T cells, B-cell-depleted T cells, or PBMCs.

Original methodology: The authors estimated nucleated cell counts from reference gene primer amplification. Profiling relied on immunoSEQ multiplex PCR, and the TCRdb table lists in-frame clones only, not all of them. V, J and clone size derive from that table, while D and trimming were established from the DNA sequence. This table holds approximately 54,000 clones, approximately 82% found once. In germline, CDR1 is SNHLY, CDR2 FYNNEI. The CDR3 loop spans 11 amino acids. With 8 bases removed from V and 2 bases from J, the gap between germline ends came to 6 bases. The chain is built from TRBV2 and TRBJ2-5; a possible D gene is TRBD2 (5 bases). The sample consisted of peripheral blood. The sequence was collected from a human donor in a cohort sampled during active COVID-19. CDR3 region: CASGEQETQYF. Here the CDR3 DNA reads TGTGCCAGCGGGGAGCAAGAGACCCAGTACTTC.